The TCR beta chain described here comes from a study of blood T cell repertoires in COVID-19. The overall study: Collection of acute and convalescent COVID-19 samples took place in the United States, Italy and Spain.

In the original processing: For nucleated cells, counts were estimated from reference gene primer amplification. Here immunoSEQ multiplex PCR was the method, and the copy in TCRdb shows in-frame clones only, minus some. From that table come the V and J calls and clone size; the DNA was used to work out D and trimming. The sample holds 250,000 to 300,000 clones, roughly 86% seen once. In this sample, this clone turned up once. Across 20 to 25 US areas, participants ranged in age from roughly 18 to 89 years. Each recovered donor of Cohort 3 presented with two negative PCRs, clearance, or symptom resolution. The CDR3 is 15 amino acids. Trimming cost V 8 bases and J 5 bases, with 18 bases left between them. In germline, CDR1 is PRHDT, CDR2 FYEKMQ (reference sequence).

The receptor was derived from a woman in her 30s who had recovered from COVID-19. This chain joins TRBV13 and TRBJ2-2, with D possibly being TRBD2 (5 bases). Sequences were obtained from PBMCs or T cells enriched from blood (not recorded which). Here the CDR3 reads CASGQWAGWTGELFF. As DNA, the CDR3 is TGTGCCAGCGGCCAATGGGCGGGCTGGACCGGGGAGCTGTTTTTT.